The subject of this entry is one T cell receptor (beta chain). What it binds is not known. Clones were read by immunoSEQ multiplex PCR, and TCRdb kept only the in-frame ones, dropping some. The sample shows 75,000 to 100,000 clones, around 91% of them seen only once. The source of the sample is a study of OX40 agonist ivuxolimab in advanced cancers. The length of the CDR3 is 20 residues. Trimming stripped 4 bases from V and 1 base from J, with 23 bases between. In germline, CDR1 is MNHEY, CDR2 SMNVEV (reference sequence). Study-wide results and caveats: CD4+ and CD8+ blood T cells expanded clonally by week 6 at 0.1 to 3.0 mg/kg.

This TCR came from an adult with an advanced solid tumor such as melanoma, head and neck, liver or kidney cancer. V and J are TRBV27 and TRBJ1-6; no reliable D call. The sample here was CD4+ or CD8+ T cells sorted from blood, taken in a trial of the OX40 agonist ivuxolimab. The CDR3, as DNA: TGTGCCAGCAGTTCGACGTCCCACACATGGGCCATTTCCTATAATTCACCCCTCCACTTT. This codes for CASSSTSHTWAISYNSPLHF.